The 27 T cell receptor beta chains in this list originate from one sample, sequenced in a study of OX40 agonist ivuxolimab in advanced cancers. Assay: immunoSEQ multiplex PCR; the TCRdb copy retains only in-frame clones and omits some. The data contain approximately 18,000 clones, around 69% of them seen just once; the ten biggest clones take up about 20%. Sequencing used CD4+ or CD8+ T cells sorted from blood, obtained in a trial of the OX40 agonist ivuxolimab. The receptors were sampled from an adult with an advanced solid tumor such as melanoma, head and neck, liver or kidney cancer.

The chain employs TRBV27 and TRBJ2-7; D not certain. Trimming shortened V by 5 bases and J by 2 bases, and 4 bases separated the two germline ends. The CDR3 consists of 11 residues. Germline-derived CDR1 and CDR2 are MNHEY and SMNVEV (reference sequence). The DNA of the CDR3 is TGTGCCAGCAGTGGCCCCTACGAGCAGTACTTC. Encoded protein: CASSGPYEQYF.

The chain uses TRBV6-5 and TRBJ2-3, with TRBD2 as a possible D gene (6 bases). Trimming shortened V by 7 bases and J by 4 bases, and 18 bases separated the two germline ends. The CDR3 is 15 residues long. The V gene's germline CDR1 is MNHEY and CDR2 SVGAGI. The DNA for the CDR3 is TGTGCCAGCACTTATAGCGGAGAAAGGGCAGATACGCAGTATTTT. This encodes CASTYSGERADTQYF.

The chain has TRBV30 and TRBJ2-3, with D tentatively TRBD1 or TRBD2 (5 bases each). V was pared by 2 bases and J by 2 bases, with 8 bases between. CDR3 length: 13 amino acids. Germline CDR1 is GTSNPN and CDR2 is SVGIG (reference sequence). The CDR3 sequence is CAWSRGPTDTQYF. Written as DNA, the CDR3 is TGTGCCTGGAGTAGGGGACCCACAGATACGCAGTATTTT.

V usage is TRBV27 and J usage is TRBJ2-1; D gene ambiguous. Between the trimmed V and J ends, which lost 2 bases and 8 bases, there was a span of 10 bases. Germline V lookup: CDR1 MNHEY, CDR2 SMNVEV (reference sequence). The CDR3 spans 13 residues. DNA of the CDR3: TGTGCCAGCAGTTTAAACTCGGGCCATGAGCAGTTCTTC. The encoded protein is CASSLNSGHEQFF.

The V and J genes are TRBV27 and TRBJ2-2, with D possibly called TRBD1 or TRBD2 (5 bases each). Trimming took 10 bases from V and 4 from J, leaving 19 bases between them. The V gene's germline CDR1 is MNHEY and CDR2 SMNVEV (reference sequence). The CDR3 totals 15 residues. DNA of the CDR3: TGTGCCACCTCTCCGGTATCAGGGAGCACCGGGGAGCTGTTTTTT. Its protein is CATSPVSGSTGELFF.

The J gene is TRBJ2-7, the V gene TRBV27, with D perhaps matching TRBD1 or TRBD2 (5 bases each). This CDR3 region has 15 residues. Germline V gives CDR1 MNHEY, CDR2 SMNVEV (reference sequence). With 1 base removed from V and 9 bases from J, the gap between germline ends came to 19 bases. The CDR3 sequence is CASSLYKLPRDRQYF. The CDR3 DNA reads TGTGCCAGCAGTTTATATAAGCTCCCAAGGGACCGGCAGTACTTC.

V usage is TRBV6-5 and J usage is TRBJ2-2, with D possibly matching TRBD1 (5 bases). CDR3 length equals 16 residues. Germline V gives CDR1 MNHEY, CDR2 SVGAGI. Trimming left V 0 bases short and J 6 bases short, with 14 bases between. In DNA form, the CDR3 reads TGTGCCAGCAGTTACTCGACAGCGACCTTCGCCGGGGAGCTGTTTTTT. It encodes CASSYSTATFAGELFF.

The chain carries TRBV18 and TRBJ1-1; D call uncertain. With 5 bases removed from V and 7 bases from J, the gap between germline ends came to 14 bases. The CDR3 covers 13 residues. Germline V CDR1 and CDR2: KGHSH, LQKENI. This chain's CDR3 is CASSGENSDEAFF. DNA of the CDR3: TGTGCCAGCTCAGGGGAGAACAGCGATGAAGCTTTCTTT.

This chain connects TRBV19 to TRBJ1-1; no reliable D call. This CDR3 has 15 amino acids. Trimming stripped 5 bases from V and 0 bases from J, with 13 bases between. The V gene's germline CDR1 is LNHDA and CDR2 SQIVND (reference sequence). CDR3 in DNA: TGTGCCAGTAGTTGGTCCAGAGCCATGAACACTGAAGCTTTCTTT. Translated, it gives CASSWSRAMNTEAFF.

This clone is a singleton in its sample. The CDR3 here is CASSPRDNNIQYF. In nucleotides, the CDR3 is TGTGCCAGCAGCCCCCGGGACAATAACATTCAGTACTTC. This chain joins TRBV6-1 and TRBJ2-4; D possibly corresponds to TRBD1 (6 bases). The CDR3 length is 13 residues. Germline CDR1 is MNHNS and CDR2 is SASEGT. Trimming took 6 bases from V and 7 from J, leaving 13 bases between them.

By frequency in the sample, this clone is medium-sized. The gene calls are TRBV27 and TRBJ2-1; 13 positions match TRBD2. Germline assignment: CDR1 MNHEY and CDR2 SMNVEV (reference sequence). Trimming at V came to 0 bases and at J to 7 bases, leaving 3 bases not matched to a gene. The CDR3 covers 16 residues. The CDR3 is CASSLSGTSGVNEQFF. CDR3 DNA: TGTGCCAGCAGTTTATCAGGGACTAGCGGGGTTAATGAGCAGTTCTTC.

The chain carries TRBV9 and TRBJ2-5; 8 positions agree with TRBD2. The last part of the DNA fits TRBJ2-7 better; the J call may be wrong. This CDR3 has 15 amino acids. CDR1 and CDR2 from the germline V gene are SGDLS and YYNGEE. The CDR3 region is CASSEGSGILYEQYF. The DNA for the CDR3 is TGTGCCAGCAGCGAGGGTAGCGGGATTCTCTACGAGCAGTACTTC.

This clone was picked up a small number of times. This chain uses TRBV6-5 with TRBJ2-1, with D perhaps matching TRBD2 (5 bases). Trimming removed 3 bases at V and 8 bases at J, with 17 bases between. Germline CDR1 MNHEY, CDR2 SVGAGI. This CDR3 is built from 15 residues. The CDR3 nucleotides are TGTGCCAGCAGTTATTCAACGGACGGGAACTATGAGCAGTTCTTC. Translated, it gives CASSYSTDGNYEQFF.

The sample holds a few counts of this clone. V and J are TRBV6-1 and TRBJ2-7; 11 bases are shared with TRBD2. This CDR3 region has 13 residues. With V trimmed by 6 bases and J by 6 bases, 4 bases remained unmatched. Germline assignment: CDR1 MNHNS and CDR2 SASEGT. In DNA form, the CDR3 reads TGTGCCAGCAGGGGACTAGCGGTCCTCGAGCAGTACTTC. Translation gives CASRGLAVLEQYF.

This clone is medium-sized. The chain joins TRBV27 to TRBJ1-5, with TRBD1 matching over 8 bases. Germline trimming cut 4 bases from V and 6 bases from J; bases unmatched to any gene: 11. The germline CDR1 and CDR2 sequences are MNHEY and SMNVEV (reference sequence). There are 16 residues in the CDR3. DNA for the CDR3: TGTGCCAGCAGTTCGTCACAGGGGGTTACGGGTCAGCCCCAGCATTTT. Its translation is CASSSSQGVTGQPQHF.

Worth noting for this clone: Other DNA sequences from this sample encode an identical CDR3 as well. The V call is TRBV30, the J call TRBJ2-7; D is perhaps TRBD1 (5 bases). Trimming removed 3 bases at V and 2 bases at J, with 20 bases between. CDR3 length: 16 amino acids. Germline-derived CDR1 and CDR2 are GTSNPN and SVGIG (reference sequence). In DNA, the CDR3 is TGTGCCTGGAGCCCTCAGGGCAGATCTTATGCCTACGAGCAGTACTTC. It encodes CAWSPQGRSYAYEQYF. Full variable domain (missing parts from reference TRBV30 and TRBJ2-7): SQTIHQWPATLVQPVGSPLSLECTVEGTSNPNLYWYRQAAGRGLQLLFYSVGIGQISSEVPQNLSASRPQDRQFILSSKKLLLSDSGFYLCAWSPQGRSYAYEQYFGPGTRLTVT.

This sequence joins TRBV5-4 and TRBJ2-3; 9 bases are shared with TRBD2. J lost 2 bases, V lost 0 bases, and 7 bases had no gene match. This CDR3 has 17 amino acids. In germline, CDR1 is SGHNT, CDR2 YYREEE (reference sequence). CDR3 protein: CASSLASGRPHTDTQYF. The CDR3, as DNA: TGTGCCAGCAGCTTGGCGAGCGGGAGGCCCCACACAGATACGCAGTATTTT.

This chain uses TRBV5-1 with TRBJ1-1; D not certain. This CDR3 comprises 15 residues. The germline CDR1 and CDR2 sequences are SGHRS and YFSETQ. V was shortened by 2 bases and J by 0 bases, with 11 bases between the two germline ends. The CDR3 loop is CASSFELGLNTEAFF. CDR3 bases: TGCGCCAGCAGCTTTGAGCTAGGGTTGAACACTGAAGCTTTCTTT.

The chain employs TRBV6-5 and TRBJ2-3; D ambiguous. V shed 8 bases and J shed 12 bases, with 18 bases lying between them. The germline V gene encodes CDR1 MNHEY and CDR2 SVGAGI. The CDR3 totals 12 residues. The CDR3 here is CASGWPGDRQYF. The CDR3 DNA reads TGTGCCAGCGGCTGGCCAGGCGATAGACAGTATTTT.

The chain recombines TRBV10-3 with TRBJ2-2; 8 bases are shared with TRBD2. The CDR3 runs 15 residues. The ends lost 5 bases at V and 7 bases at J; junction bases unmatched: 9. Looked up from germline, CDR1 is ENHRY and CDR2 is SYGVKD. CDR3: CAISPGTSYGGELFF. Here the CDR3 DNA reads TGTGCCATCAGTCCGGGGACTAGTTACGGCGGGGAGCTGTTTTTT.

The rearrangement uses TRBV11-2 and TRBJ1-1; D remains ambiguous. The CDR3 is 14 amino acids. CDR1 is SGHAT and CDR2 is FQNNGV in the germline V gene. V lost 0 bases to trimming and J lost 1 base, with 6 bases between them. The CDR3 protein is CASSLEYGNTEAFF. In DNA, the CDR3 is TGTGCCAGCAGCTTAGAATACGGGAACACTGAAGCTTTCTTT. The full variable domain, with the rest looked up from reference TRBV11-2 and TRBJ1-1, is EAGVAQSPRYKIIEKRQSVAFWCNPISGHATLYWYQQILGQGPKLLIQFQNNGVVDDSQLPKDRFSAERLKGVDSTLKIQPAKLEDSAVYLCASSLEYGNTEAFFGQGTRLTVV.

This chain links TRBV2 with TRBJ2-2; 11 bases line up with TRBD2. This CDR3 is 16 amino acids long. V gave up 5 bases and J gave up 4 bases; unmatched junction bases: 6. Germline lookup yields CDR1 SNHLY and CDR2 FYNNEI. The chain's CDR3 is CASSLLAGGVTGELFF. Written as DNA, the CDR3 is TGTGCCAGCAGTCTTCTAGCGGGAGGCGTCACCGGGGAGCTGTTTTTT.

This clone was picked up a small number of times. The rearrangement joins TRBV4-3 to TRBJ2-7; 8 bases are a match to TRBD2. This CDR3 is built from 14 residues. Germline CDR1 reads LGHNA; CDR2 reads YSLEER. The V and J ends lost 4 bases and 2 bases, in that order; junction bases with no gene match: 4. In DNA form, the CDR3 reads TGCGCCAGCAGCCGCCTAGCGGGTCCCTACGAGCAGTACTTC. It is translated as CASSRLAGPYEQYF.

The V and J genes are TRBV5-8 and TRBJ1-3, with D uncertain. The CDR3 is made up of 14 amino acids. The V gene lost 7 bases and the J gene lost 2 bases, with 13 bases spanning the gap. Germline lookup yields CDR1 SGHTS and CDR2 YDEGEE. The CDR3 sequence is CASCWAGTGNTIYF. DNA of the CDR3: TGTGCCAGCTGTTGGGCAGGCACTGGAAACACCATATATTTT. The whole variable domain, filled in from reference TRBV5-8 and TRBJ1-3, reads EAGVTQSPTHLIKTRGQQATLRCSPISGHTSVYWYQQALGLGLQFLLWYDEGEERNRGNFPPRFSGRQFPNYSSELNVNALELEDSALYLCASCWAGTGNTIYFGEGSWLTVV.

V and J are TRBV4-3 and TRBJ2-7; D is unclear. The germline CDR1 and CDR2 sequences are LGHNA and YSLEER. V gave up 0 bases and J gave up 3 bases, with 12 bases separating them. The CDR3 is made up of 15 amino acids. The CDR3 loop is CASSQDNSFFYEQYF. The CDR3 DNA is TGCGCCAGCAGCCAAGATAACTCGTTTTTCTACGAGCAGTACTTC.

The chain carries TRBV9 and TRBJ1-4; D remains unclear. Germline CDR1 and CDR2: SGDLS and YYNGEE. The CDR3 covers 16 residues. The V gene lost 1 base and the J gene lost 6 bases, with 16 bases spanning the gap. The CDR3 nucleotides are TGTGCCAGCAGCGTATCCCTTTGGACCGGGGATGAAAAACTGTTTTTT. Amino acid sequence: CASSVSLWTGDEKLFF.

This clone has a handful of counts. Other DNA sequences in this specimen translate into the identical CDR3. The rearrangement joins TRBV27 to TRBJ1-1, with 7 bases matching TRBD1. The CDR3 has 13 residues. Germline loops: CDR1 MNHEY, CDR2 SMNVEV (reference sequence). The ends lost 4 bases at V and 1 base at J; junction bases unmatched: 0. CDR3: CASSSGGNTEAFF. In DNA, the CDR3 is TGTGCCAGCAGTTCAGGGGGGAACACTGAAGCTTTCTTT.